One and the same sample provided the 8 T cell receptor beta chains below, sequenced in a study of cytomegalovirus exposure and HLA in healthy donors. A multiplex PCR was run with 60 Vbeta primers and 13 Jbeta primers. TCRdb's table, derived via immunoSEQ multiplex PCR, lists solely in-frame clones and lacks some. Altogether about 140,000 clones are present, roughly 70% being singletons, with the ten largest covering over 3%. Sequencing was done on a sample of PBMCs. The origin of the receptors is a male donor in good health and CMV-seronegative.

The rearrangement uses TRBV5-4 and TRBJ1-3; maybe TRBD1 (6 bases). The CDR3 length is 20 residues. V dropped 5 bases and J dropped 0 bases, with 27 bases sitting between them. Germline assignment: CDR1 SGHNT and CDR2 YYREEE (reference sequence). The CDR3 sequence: CASSYGPLTVRGYSGNTIYF. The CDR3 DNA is TGTGCCAGCAGTTACGGACCCCTAACGGTTAGGGGGTACTCTGGAAACACCATATATTTT.

CDR3 sequence: CASKVGGTGELFF. The CDR3 DNA follows: TGTGCCAGCAAGGTGGGCGGGACCGGGGAGCTGTTTTTT. The chain joins TRBV13 to TRBJ2-2; a possible D gene is TRBD2 (5 bases). The CDR3 loop spans 13 amino acids. Trimming took off 7 bases at V and 5 bases at J, with 11 bases between the two ends. CDR1 is PRHDT, CDR2 FYEKMQ, per germline (reference sequence).

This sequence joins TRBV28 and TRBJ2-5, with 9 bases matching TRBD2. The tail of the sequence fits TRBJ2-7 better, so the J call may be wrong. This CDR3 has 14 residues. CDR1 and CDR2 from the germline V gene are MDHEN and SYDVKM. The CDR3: CASSLVAGEYEQYF. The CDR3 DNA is TGTGCCAGCAGTTTAGTAGCGGGGGAATACGAGCAGTACTTC.

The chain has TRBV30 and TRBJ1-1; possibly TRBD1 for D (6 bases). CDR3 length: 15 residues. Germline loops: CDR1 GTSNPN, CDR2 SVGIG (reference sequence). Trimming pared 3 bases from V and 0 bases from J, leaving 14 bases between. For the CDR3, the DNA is TGTGCCTGGAGGGGGATCGGACAGATGAACACTGAAGCTTTCTTT. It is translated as CAWRGIGQMNTEAFF.

CDR3 loop: CASSMDSRANEKLFF. CDR3 DNA: TGTGCCAGTAGTATGGACAGTCGAGCTAATGAAAAACTGTTTTTT. This chain connects TRBV19 to TRBJ1-4; perhaps TRBD1 as D (6 bases). In germline, CDR1 is LNHDA, CDR2 SQIVND (reference sequence). V was cut by 3 bases and J by 3 bases, with 11 bases left in between. The CDR3 has 15 amino acids.

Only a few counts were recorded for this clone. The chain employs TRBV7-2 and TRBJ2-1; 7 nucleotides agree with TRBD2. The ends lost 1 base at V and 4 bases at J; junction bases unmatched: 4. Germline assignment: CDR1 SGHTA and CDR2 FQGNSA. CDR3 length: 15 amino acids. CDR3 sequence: CASSLDGGKYNEQFF. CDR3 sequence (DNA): TGTGCCAGCAGCTTAGACGGGGGGAAGTACAATGAGCAGTTCTTC. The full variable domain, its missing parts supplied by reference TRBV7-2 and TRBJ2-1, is GAGVSQSPSNKVTEKGKDVELRCDPISGHTALYWYRQSLGQGLEFLIYFQGNSAPDKSGLPSDRFSAERTGGSVSTLTIQRTQQEDSAVYLCASSLDGGKYNEQFFGPGTRLTVL.

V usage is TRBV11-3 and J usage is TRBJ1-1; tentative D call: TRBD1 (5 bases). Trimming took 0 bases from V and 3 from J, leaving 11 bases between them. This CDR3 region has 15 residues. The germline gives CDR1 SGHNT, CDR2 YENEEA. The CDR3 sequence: CASSLDGGVDTEAFF. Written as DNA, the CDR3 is TGTGCCAGCAGCTTAGATGGGGGGGTCGACACTGAAGCTTTCTTT.

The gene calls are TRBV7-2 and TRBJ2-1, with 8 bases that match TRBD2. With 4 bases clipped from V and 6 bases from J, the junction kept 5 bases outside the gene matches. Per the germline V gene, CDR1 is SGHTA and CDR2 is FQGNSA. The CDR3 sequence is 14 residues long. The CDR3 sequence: CASSWSGGGNEQFF. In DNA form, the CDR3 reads TGTGCCAGCAGCTGGAGCGGGGGAGGCAATGAGCAGTTCTTC.